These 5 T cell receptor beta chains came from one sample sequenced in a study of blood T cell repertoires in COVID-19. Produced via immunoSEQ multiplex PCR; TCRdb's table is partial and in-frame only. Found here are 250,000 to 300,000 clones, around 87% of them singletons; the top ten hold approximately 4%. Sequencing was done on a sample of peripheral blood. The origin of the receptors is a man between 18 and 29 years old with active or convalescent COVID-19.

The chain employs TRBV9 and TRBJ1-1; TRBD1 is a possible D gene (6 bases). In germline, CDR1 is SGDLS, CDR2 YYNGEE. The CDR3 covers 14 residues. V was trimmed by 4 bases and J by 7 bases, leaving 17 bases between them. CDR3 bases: TGTGCCAGCAGCTCATCAGGGGATTCTCATGAAGCTTTCTTT. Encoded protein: CASSSSGDSHEAFF.

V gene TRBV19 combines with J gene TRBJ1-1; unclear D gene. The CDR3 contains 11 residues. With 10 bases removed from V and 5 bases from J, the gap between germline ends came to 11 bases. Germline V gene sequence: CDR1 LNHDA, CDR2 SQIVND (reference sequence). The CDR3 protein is CATSPGTEAFF. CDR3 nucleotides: TGTGCCACCTCGCCGGGGACTGAAGCTTTCTTT. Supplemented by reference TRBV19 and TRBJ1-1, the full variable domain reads DGGITQSPKYLFRKEGQNVTLSCEQNLNHDAMYWYRQDPGQGLRLIYYSQIVNDFQKGDIAEGYSVSREKKESFPLTVTSAQKNPTAFYLCATSPGTEAFFGQGTRLTVV.

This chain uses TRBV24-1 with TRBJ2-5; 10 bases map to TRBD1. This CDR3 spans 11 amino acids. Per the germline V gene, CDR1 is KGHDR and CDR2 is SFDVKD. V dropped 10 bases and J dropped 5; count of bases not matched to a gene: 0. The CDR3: CATGQGETQYF. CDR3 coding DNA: TGTGCCACGGGACAGGGGGAGACCCAGTACTTC.

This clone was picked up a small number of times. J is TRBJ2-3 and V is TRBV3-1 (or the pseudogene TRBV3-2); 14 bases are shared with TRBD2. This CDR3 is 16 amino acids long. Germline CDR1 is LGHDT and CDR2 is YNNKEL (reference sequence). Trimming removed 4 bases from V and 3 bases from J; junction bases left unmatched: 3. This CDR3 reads CASSLRLAGGTDTQYF. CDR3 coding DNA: TGTGCCAGCAGCCTCAGACTAGCGGGAGGGACAGATACGCAGTATTTT.

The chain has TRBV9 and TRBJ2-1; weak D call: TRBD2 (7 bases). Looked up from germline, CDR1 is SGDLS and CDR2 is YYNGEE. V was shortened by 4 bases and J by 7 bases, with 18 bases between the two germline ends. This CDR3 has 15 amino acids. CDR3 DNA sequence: TGTGCCAGCAGCCCTAGGGGGGGCCTTAAAAATGAGCAGTTCTTC. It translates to CASSPRGGLKNEQFF.